These 29 T cell receptor beta chains share one sample of origin, sequenced in a study of T cell responses to AZD1222 COVID-19 vaccine. The table came from immunoSEQ multiplex PCR; TCRdb's copy has only in-frame clones and leaves some out. This table has some 110,000 clones, around 90% appearing once. Material: peripheral blood, obtained on day 0 of AZD1222 vaccination. These TCRs come from an adult in good health.

The rearrangement links TRBV21-1 to TRBJ1-5. TRBV21-1 is termed a pseudogene. The CDR3 has 17 amino acids. CDR3 coding DNA: TGTGCCAGCAGCTACCGGGAGGGGGGGCACACATGGGAGCCCCAGCATTTT. Its protein product is CASSYREGGHTWEPQHF.

The rearrangement uses TRBV6-6 and TRBJ1-1; 10 bases match TRBD1. Per the germline V gene, CDR1 is MNHNY and CDR2 is SVGAGI (reference sequence). The CDR3 totals 15 residues. V was clipped by 8 bases and J by 7 bases; unmatched bases: 13. CDR3 sequence (DNA): TGTGCCAGCCGGACCCCGGGGACAGGGGTTTATGAAGCTTTCTTT. It specifies CASRTPGTGVYEAFF.

The chain recombines TRBV2 with TRBJ2-3; D possibly corresponds to TRBD1 (6 bases). The germline V gene encodes CDR1 SNHLY and CDR2 FYNNEI. Trimming took 6 bases from V and 2 from J, leaving 21 bases between them. The CDR3 is made up of 17 amino acids. The CDR3 spells CASSPLRDTLSTDTQYF. DNA for the CDR3: TGTGCCAGCAGCCCGCTCCGGGACACTTTATCCACAGATACGCAGTATTTT.

V is TRBV5-8 and J is TRBJ2-2; possible D gene TRBD2, 5 bases. V was shortened by 4 bases and J by 8 bases, with 12 bases between the two germline ends. The CDR3 runs 13 residues. Per the germline V gene, CDR1 is SGHTS and CDR2 is YDEGEE. The CDR3 sequence is CASSLTWRGELFF. CDR3 DNA sequence: TGTGCCAGCAGCCTCACTTGGAGGGGGGAGCTGTTTTTT.

The chain carries TRBV18 and TRBJ2-1, with D perhaps matching TRBD1 (6 bases). V was cut by 4 bases and J by 10 bases, with 20 bases left in between. Germline V gives CDR1 KGHSH, CDR2 LQKENI. The CDR3 totals 15 residues. The CDR3 region has the DNA TGTGCCAGCTCACTATACCCCCAGGGGCCCCTGGAGCAGTTCTTC. Its translation: CASSLYPQGPLEQFF.

V and J are TRBV19 and TRBJ1-5; D is ambiguous. Trimming took 6 bases from V and 0 from J, leaving 9 bases between them. Per germline, CDR1 LNHDA and CDR2 SQIVND (reference sequence). The CDR3 covers 14 residues. The CDR3 bases are TGTGCCAGTAGCGACGGGTATAGCAATCAGCCCCAGCATTTT. This gives the protein CASSDGYSNQPQHF.

The rearrangement links TRBV18 to TRBJ2-7; perhaps TRBD2 as D (6 bases). The CDR3 runs 13 residues. Trimming took 4 bases from V and 1 from J, leaving 8 bases between them. Germline V lookup: CDR1 KGHSH, CDR2 LQKENI. The CDR3 loop is CASSRDLSYEQYF. DNA for the CDR3: TGTGCCAGCTCACGGGACTTGTCCTACGAGCAGTACTTC. The variable domain in full, completed from reference TRBV18 and TRBJ2-7, reads NAGVMQNPRHLVRRRGQEARLRCSPMKGHSHVYWYRQLPEEGLKFMVYLQKENIIDESGMPKERFSAEFPKEGPSILRIQQVVRGDSAAYFCASSRDLSYEQYFGPGTRLTVT.

The chain employs TRBV30 and TRBJ2-3; 8 positions agree with TRBD2. CDR3 length: 16 amino acids. Germline V lookup: CDR1 GTSNPN, CDR2 SVGIG (reference sequence). V lost 5 bases, J lost 5 bases, and 15 bases stayed unmatched. CDR3 in amino acids: CAWVNSGKRRGDTQYF. The CDR3 bases are TGTGCCTGGGTAAATAGCGGGAAAAGAAGGGGAGATACGCAGTATTTT.

The chain recombines TRBV6-1 with TRBJ1-5; D ambiguous. The germline CDR1 and CDR2 sequences are MNHNS and SASEGT. Trimming left V 3 bases short and J 4 bases short, with 7 bases between. The CDR3 sequence is 13 residues long. The CDR3 here is CASSDAGNQPQHF. For the CDR3, the DNA is TGTGCCAGCAGTGATGCAGGTAATCAGCCCCAGCATTTT.

The V gene is TRBV9, the J gene TRBJ2-7; D is uncertain. Germline CDR1 and CDR2: SGDLS and YYNGEE. V lost 2 bases and J lost 0, with 12 bases in between. The CDR3 sequence is 15 residues long. The CDR3, as DNA: TGTGCCAGCAGCGTTTCAGGCAAGAGCTCCTACGAGCAGTACTTC. It is translated as CASSVSGKSSYEQYF.

The CDR3 region has the DNA TGTGCCAGCAGTTTACAGGCAGATACGCAGTATTTT. Translation: CASSLQADTQYF. The gene calls are TRBV12-3 or TRBV12-4 and TRBJ2-3; D not certain. V was pared by 2 bases and J by 4 bases, with 4 bases between. CDR3 length: 12 residues.

The genes are TRBV28 and TRBJ1-4; maybe TRBD1 (6 bases). There are 13 residues in the CDR3. Between the trimmed V and J ends, which lost 8 bases and 4 bases, there was a span of 11 bases. CDR1 is MDHEN, CDR2 SYDVKM, per germline. The CDR3 DNA sequence: TGTGCCAGCGGGGGCGGGGGTAATGAAAAACTGTTTTTT. This sequence encodes CASGGGGNEKLFF.

The chain combines TRBV19 with TRBJ1-6; no reliable D call. The CDR3 is 15 residues long. V lost 3 bases and J lost 6, with 12 bases in between. Germline V gives CDR1 LNHDA, CDR2 SQIVND (reference sequence). The CDR3 bases are TGTGCCAGTAGTATCCAGGTCCTGGGTAATTCACCCCTCCACTTT. Encoded protein: CASSIQVLGNSPLHF.

The chain employs TRBV4-1 and TRBJ1-2; 7 bases fit TRBD1. This CDR3 region has 14 residues. After removal of 7 bases from V and 3 bases from J, the junction contained 8 bases not matched to a gene. Germline-derived CDR1 and CDR2 are MGHRA and YSYEKL. The chain's CDR3 is CASNPPDRDYGYTF. The CDR3 DNA reads TGCGCCAGCAACCCTCCCGACAGGGACTATGGCTACACCTTC.

Concerning this clone itself: The junction departs from the called germline gene at one end, perhaps through a read error. The chain uses TRBV6-5 and TRBJ2-1, with 8 bases lining up with TRBD2. This CDR3 spans 14 amino acids. From germline, CDR1 is MNHEY and CDR2 SVGAGI. CDR3 nucleotide sequence: TGTGCCAGCAGTACAACGGGGGGGCGGTATGAGCGGTTCTTC. Translating it yields CASSTTGGRYERFF.

The chain employs TRBV5-4 and TRBJ2-3, with a tentative D call TRBD2 (7 bases). Trimming took 4 bases from V and 8 from J, leaving 17 bases between them. The CDR3 spans 14 residues. CDR1 SGHNT and CDR2 YYREEE come from the germline V gene (reference sequence). CDR3 sequence (DNA): TGTGCCAGCAGCCGAGGGGGGGGTGAGGTTACGCAGTATTTT. It translates to CASSRGGGEVTQYF.

V is TRBV28 and J is TRBJ1-5, with D unresolved. Germline V gene data show CDR1 as MDHEN and CDR2 as SYDVKM. The CDR3 runs to 16 residues. The ends were cut back, 2 bases at V and 1 base at J, with 12 bases in the middle. CDR3 coding DNA: TGTGCCAGCAGTTTAGGTTTGAAAGGGAGCAATCAGCCCCAGCATTTT. Protein product: CASSLGLKGSNQPQHF.

The chain uses TRBV5-6 and TRBJ2-1; possibly TRBD2 for D (5 bases). This CDR3 spans 16 amino acids. CDR1 SGHDT and CDR2 YYEEEE come from the germline V gene. Trimming pared 4 bases from V and 0 bases from J, leaving 14 bases between. The CDR3 region has the DNA TGTGCCAGCAGCCTTTATGAGGGCCTCTCCTACAATGAGCAGTTCTTC. It codes for CASSLYEGLSYNEQFF.

The CDR3 region has the DNA TGTGCCAGCAAAGACTATAGCGGGAATCAGCAGTTCTTC. This translates into CASKDYSGNQQFF. The chain uses TRBV2 and TRBJ2-1, with 8 bases matching TRBD2. The J segment lost 11 bases and the V segment lost 7 bases, leaving 10 bases of the junction unmatched. This CDR3 has 13 amino acids. CDR1 and CDR2 (germline): SNHLY, FYNNEI. Supplemented by reference TRBV2 and TRBJ2-1, the full variable domain reads EPEVTQTPSHQVTQMGQEVILRCVPISNHLYFYWYRQILGQKVEFLVSFYNNEISEKSEIFDDQFSVERPDGSNFTLKIRSTKLEDSAMYFCASKDYSGNQQFFGPGTRLTVL.

The chain employs TRBV6-2 or TRBV6-3 and TRBJ2-7; 7 nucleotides match TRBD1. This CDR3 has 15 residues. Germline V CDR1 and CDR2: MNHEY, SVGEGT. Trimming cost V 6 bases and J 6 bases; bases outside gene matches: 14. CDR3 coding DNA: TGTGCCAGCAGCCGCCAAAGCCCGGGACAGTTCGAGCAGTACTTC. It translates to CASSRQSPGQFEQYF.

This sequence joins TRBV18 and TRBJ1-1, with TRBD1 as a possible D gene (5 bases). This CDR3 comprises 14 residues. V shed 1 base and J shed 3 bases, with 9 bases lying between them. Germline CDR1 is KGHSH and CDR2 is LQKENI. The CDR3 sequence is CASSPLGGDTEAFF. CDR3 nucleotides: TGTGCCAGCTCACCACTGGGGGGGGACACTGAAGCTTTCTTT. The full variable domain, completed using reference TRBV18 and TRBJ1-1, is NAGVMQNPRHLVRRRGQEARLRCSPMKGHSHVYWYRQLPEEGLKFMVYLQKENIIDESGMPKERFSAEFPKEGPSILRIQQVVRGDSAAYFCASSPLGGDTEAFFGQGTRLTVV.

The V gene is TRBV30, the J gene TRBJ1-3, with unresolved D. Trimming took 8 bases from V and 2 from J, leaving 10 bases between them. This CDR3 spans 12 amino acids. Looked up from germline, CDR1 is GTSNPN and CDR2 is SVGIG (reference sequence). CDR3 sequence (DNA): TGTGCCCGAACCGCGGCTGGAAACACCATATATTTT. It encodes CARTAAGNTIYF.

The chain has TRBV3-1 (or the pseudogene TRBV3-2) and TRBJ1-2, with TRBD1 identical over 7 bases. The CDR3 loop spans 16 amino acids. CDR1 and CDR2 from the germline V gene are LGHDT and YNNKEL (reference sequence). The junction had 9 bases not matched to a gene; V was cut back by 4 bases and J by 1 base. This CDR3 reads CASSLRDRLNNYGYTF. For the CDR3, the DNA is TGTGCCAGCAGCCTCCGGGACAGACTTAATAACTATGGCTACACCTTC.

The chain carries TRBV15 and TRBJ1-1; D gene uncertain. V lost 3 bases to trimming and J lost 4 bases, with 3 bases between them. Per the germline V gene, CDR1 is LNHNV and CDR2 is YYDKDF (reference sequence). This CDR3 contains 11 residues. CDR3 region: CATSRATEAFF. The CDR3 DNA follows: TGTGCCACCAGCAGGGCCACTGAAGCTTTCTTT.

This rearrangement joins TRBV6-5 to TRBJ1-6; 7 bases fit TRBD1. There are 14 residues in the CDR3. Germline V gene data show CDR1 as MNHEY and CDR2 as SVGAGI. Trimming removed 6 bases from V and 4 bases from J; junction bases left unmatched: 3. The CDR3 sequence: CASRGTVYNSPLHF. DNA for the CDR3: TGTGCCAGCAGGGGGACAGTGTATAATTCACCCCTCCACTTT.

This clone was picked up one time. CDR3 nucleotide sequence: TGTGCCATCAGTGAGTTGTCCTCCCCGGGACAGACTACCGGGGAGCTGTTTTTT. Amino acids: CAISELSSPGQTTGELFF. This chain connects TRBV10-3 to TRBJ2-2; 7 bases map to TRBD1. Unmatched junction bases numbered 13, after V lost 1 base and J lost 5 bases. The CDR3 loop spans 18 amino acids. Germline lookup yields CDR1 ENHRY and CDR2 SYGVKD.

The rearrangement links TRBV7-3 to TRBJ1-2; D is perhaps TRBD1 (5 bases). This CDR3 has 14 residues. The V gene lost 1 base and the J gene lost 6 bases, with 12 bases spanning the gap. The germline CDR1 and CDR2 sequences are SGHTA and FQGTGA. The CDR3 reads CASSLIAGSDGYTF. The CDR3 DNA reads TGTGCCAGCAGCTTAATAGCAGGGTCGGATGGCTACACCTTC.

The chain has TRBV5-1 and TRBJ1-2; 7 nucleotides line up with TRBD1. The CDR3 has 13 residues. CDR1 SGHRS and CDR2 YFSETQ come from the germline V gene. V was pared by 4 bases and J by 5 bases, with 5 bases of the junction left unmatched. The CDR3 sequence: CASSRDSQYGYTF. The CDR3 DNA is TGCGCCAGCAGCCGGGACAGCCAATATGGCTACACCTTC.

The chain uses TRBV5-6 and TRBJ1-3, with D possibly being TRBD1 (5 bases). Germline assignment: CDR1 SGHDT and CDR2 YYEEEE. Trimming left V 7 bases short and J 1 base short, with 9 bases between. CDR3 length: 13 amino acids. DNA of the CDR3: TGTGCCAGCCAATGGGGGTCTGGAAACACCATATATTTT. It yields the protein CASQWGSGNTIYF.